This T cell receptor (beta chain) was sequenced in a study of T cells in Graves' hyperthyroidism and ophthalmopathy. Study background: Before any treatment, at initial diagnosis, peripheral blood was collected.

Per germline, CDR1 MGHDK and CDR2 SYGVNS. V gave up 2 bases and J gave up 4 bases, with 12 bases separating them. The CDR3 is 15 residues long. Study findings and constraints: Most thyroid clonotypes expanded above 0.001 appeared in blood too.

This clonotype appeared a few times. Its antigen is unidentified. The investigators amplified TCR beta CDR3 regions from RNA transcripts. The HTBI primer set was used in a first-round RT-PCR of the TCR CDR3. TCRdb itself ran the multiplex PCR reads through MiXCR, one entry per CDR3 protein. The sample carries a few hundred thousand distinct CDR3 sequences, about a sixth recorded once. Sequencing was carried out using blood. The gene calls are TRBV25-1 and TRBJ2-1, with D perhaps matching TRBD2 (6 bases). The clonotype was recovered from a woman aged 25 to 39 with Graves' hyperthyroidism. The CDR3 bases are TGTGCCAGCAGTGAAAGGGCTAGCGCATACAATGAGCAGTTCTTC. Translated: CASSERASAYNEQFF.